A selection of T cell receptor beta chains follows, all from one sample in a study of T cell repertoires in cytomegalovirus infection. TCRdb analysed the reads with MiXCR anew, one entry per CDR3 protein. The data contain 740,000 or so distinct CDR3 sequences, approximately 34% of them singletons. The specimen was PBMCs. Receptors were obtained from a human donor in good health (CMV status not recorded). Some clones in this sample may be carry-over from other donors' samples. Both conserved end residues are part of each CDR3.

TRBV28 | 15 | CASLMGGGADQPQHF
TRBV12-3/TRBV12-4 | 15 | CASSLRGQKTDTQYF
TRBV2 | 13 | CASSNDRAGGYTF
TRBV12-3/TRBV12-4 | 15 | CASRHGGYSNQPQHF
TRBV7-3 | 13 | CASSLRQNSPLHF
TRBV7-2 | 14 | CASSFRGSGEKLFF
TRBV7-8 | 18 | CASSLDPRRREVTDTQYF
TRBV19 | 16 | CASHARGLAGLGEQFF
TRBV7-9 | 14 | CASSSPGKTYEQYF
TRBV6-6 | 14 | CASTRDRANGELFF
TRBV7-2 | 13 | CASSPPQVYEQYF
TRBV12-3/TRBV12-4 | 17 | CASRSDRGRVFTDTQYF
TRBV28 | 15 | CASSFRDGGTDTQYF
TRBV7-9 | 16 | CASSLAGGQPKGEAFF
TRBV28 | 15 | CASRTSFVESQPQHF
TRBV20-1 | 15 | CSARDYGMVTDTQYF
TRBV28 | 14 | CASSLVKGRTEAFF
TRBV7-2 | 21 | CASSLLPPTSREAPINEKLFF
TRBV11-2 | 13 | CASPRQGLYEQYF
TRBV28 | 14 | CASSSPGSYNEQFF
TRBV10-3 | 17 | CAISDPQGLAGGFAQYF
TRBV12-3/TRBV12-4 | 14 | CASSSTGGDYEQYF
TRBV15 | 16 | CATSRATGRSGYGYTF
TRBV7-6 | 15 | CASSPKDRGSTEAFF
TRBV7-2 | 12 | CASSYGELEQYF
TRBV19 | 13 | CASRDTIRQPQHF
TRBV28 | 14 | CASKAIPGQGGYTF
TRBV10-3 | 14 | CAISDDRTSDTQYF
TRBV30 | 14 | CAWSGLRQNTEAFF
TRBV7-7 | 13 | CASSLGSLDEQFF
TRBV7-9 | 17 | CASSSRDRGTFSEKLFF
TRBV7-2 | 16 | CASSSRGVLSGNTIYF
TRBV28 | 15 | CASSLRGGGPNTQYF
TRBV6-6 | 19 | CASSYSWVSTGANTGELFF
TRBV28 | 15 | CASSFRDRRTGELFF
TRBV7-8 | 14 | CTSRSHRGIEKLFF
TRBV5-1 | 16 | CASSPASGIGYDEQFF
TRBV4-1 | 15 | CASSQHPGENEKLFF
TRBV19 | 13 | CASGWKRAETQYF
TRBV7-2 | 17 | CASSLWARDRSYNEQFF
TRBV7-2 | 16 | CASSLARLDLTDTQYF
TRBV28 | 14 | CASSLQGGKTEAFF
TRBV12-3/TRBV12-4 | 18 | CASSSGTGALSGANVLTF
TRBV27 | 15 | CASSWTAFSNQPQHF
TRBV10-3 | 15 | CAISPGQAYTDTQYF
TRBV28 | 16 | CASSPGRTSGANVLTF